Shown below are 32 T cell receptor beta chains from a single sample sequenced in a study of CD8+CD57+ T cells in acquired aplastic anemia (dated by TCRdb to the late 2010s). TCRdb shows the sequencer as Illumina HiSeq 2000. Genomic DNA served as template for TCR beta VDJ combination and CDR3 sequence profiling. Starting from the raw public reads, TCRdb applied fastp trimming at Q25, assembled clones with MiXCR and retained in-frame beta chains. Each entry merges the rows of one CDR3 protein and shows their most common DNA and genes. The sample contains under 250,000 distinct CDR3 sequences, roughly 33% of them found a single time. 0.9% to 1.2% of the sample belongs to the ten largest clones. Sequencing was carried out using sorted CD4+, CD8+, or CD8+CD57+ T cells (not recorded which) from PBMCs. These TCRs come from a human donor in good health, serving as a control.

Points on this clonotype: One end of the junction fails to match germline, which may point to a read error. The chain combines TRBV11-2 with TRBJ1-2, with unresolved D. CDR3 length equals 14 residues. From germline, CDR1 is SGHAT and CDR2 FQNNGV. CDR3 DNA: TGTCCCAGCAGCTTAGATCCCTCTAACTATGGCTACACCTTC. It is translated as CPSSLDPSNYGYTF.

The table lists this clonotype with many counts. The chain is built from TRBV7-2 and TRBJ2-5; 15 positions agree with TRBD2. The CDR3 is 17 residues long. Germline V gives CDR1 SGHTA, CDR2 FQGNSA. V gave up 0 bases and J gave up 2 bases; unmatched junction bases: 1. This CDR3 reads CASSLAGLAGGQETQYF. CDR3 nucleotide sequence: TGTGCCAGCAGCTTAGCCGGACTAGCGGGGGGGCAAGAGACCCAGTACTTC.

Note on this clonotype: The conserved closing phenylalanine or tryptophan is absent in this CDR3, likely reflecting a read error. The chain has TRBV3-1 and TRBJ1-1; D remains unclear. This CDR3 has 12 amino acids. Per germline, CDR1 LGHDT and CDR2 YNNKEL (reference sequence). V was cut by 3 bases and J by 10 bases, with 12 bases left in between. The CDR3 reads CASSHVQWGAFL. The CDR3 region has the DNA TGTGCCAGCAGCCACGTACAGTGGGGAGCTTTCCTT.

This clonotype was recorded at least ten times. This chain links TRBV20-1 with TRBJ1-1, with a possible D match to TRBD1 (5 bases). The CDR3 totals 13 residues. The germline V and J ends were trimmed by 0 bases and 5 bases, with 10 bases remaining between them. Germline V gene sequence: CDR1 DFQATT, CDR2 SNEGSKA (reference sequence). The CDR3 reads CSARETGRTEAFF. DNA of the CDR3: TGCAGTGCTAGAGAAACGGGGCGGACTGAAGCTTTCTTT.

Regarding this clonotype: Sequence at one end of the junction differs from germline and may be a read error. The CDR3 region is CASSIVFDGERYF. The DNA for the CDR3 is TGTGCCAGTAGTATAGTCTTCGATGGCGAGCGGTACTTC. The chain is built from TRBV19 and TRBJ2-7; D gene ambiguous. Germline values: CDR1 LNHDA, CDR2 SQIVND (reference sequence). This CDR3 contains 13 residues.

This clonotype was seen a few times. This chain uses TRBV6-1 with TRBJ1-5; D might be TRBD1 (5 bases). This CDR3 contains 16 residues. Germline V gene sequence: CDR1 MNHNS, CDR2 SASEGT. V gave up 0 bases and J gave up 4 bases, with 13 bases separating them. CDR3 DNA: TGTGCCAGCAGTGAAGCGCGGGCCAGGGTGAATCAGCCCCAGCATTTT. Translating gives CASSEARARVNQPQHF.

This clonotype has a count of ten or more. The CDR3 is CASRPDRVVRNYGYTF. In DNA, the CDR3 is TGTGCCAGCAGACCCGACAGGGTCGTTCGGAACTATGGCTACACCTTC. The chain joins TRBV6-4 to TRBJ1-2, with 7 bases aligning to TRBD1. Germline lookup yields CDR1 MRHNA and CDR2 SNTAGT. CDR3 size: 16 residues. V shed 6 bases and J 2 bases; nucleotides not matched to a gene: 12.

With regard to this clonotype: This likely comes from a read error, as the CDR3 has no conserved phenylalanine or tryptophan at its end. The chain is built from TRBV10-3 and TRBJ2-7, with D perhaps assigned TRBD1 or TRBD2 (6 bases each). The CDR3 extends over 11 amino acids. V shed 10 bases and J shed 8 bases, with 15 bases lying between them. CDR1 is ENHRY, CDR2 SYGVKD, per germline. CDR3 DNA sequence: TGTGCCAGGACGGGGGCAGGGCAGCAGTACTTG. Its translation: CARTGAGQQYL.

Worth noting for this clonotype: A much more abundant neighbour one base away suggests this may be a read error. This likely comes from a read error, as the CDR3 has no conserved phenylalanine or tryptophan at its end. The rearrangement joins TRBV12-3 or TRBV12-4 to TRBJ2-7, with D possibly being TRBD1 or TRBD2 (5 bases each). The CDR3 is 13 amino acids. Trimming left V 5 bases short and J 4 bases short, with 12 bases between. The CDR3 DNA reads as TGTGCCAGCAGTCGGGGCCAAGGGTACGAGCAGTACCTC. Encoded protein: CASSRGQGYEQYL.

This clonotype was seen many times. The rearrangement joins TRBV6-1 to TRBJ1-2; D is ambiguous. The CDR3 has 15 residues. Deletions cut 2 bases from V and 4 bases from J, with 14 bases between. CDR1 is MNHNS, CDR2 SASEGT, per germline. The DNA of the CDR3 is TGTGCCAGCAGTGAATACGGCGGGCTTGGCTATGGCTACACCTTC. The encoded protein is CASSEYGGLGYGYTF.

This clonotype was found many times. V gene TRBV5-1 combines with J gene TRBJ2-3; TRBD1 might be the D (6 bases). Germline assignment: CDR1 SGHRS and CDR2 YFSETQ. The CDR3 is 15 residues long. Trimming took off 4 bases at V and 2 bases at J, with 14 bases between the two ends. CDR3 residues: CASSTTRTVTDTQYF. The CDR3, as DNA: TGCGCCAGCAGCACCACGCGGACAGTCACAGATACGCAGTATTTT.

The V gene is TRBV2, the J gene TRBJ2-7, with 8 bases matching TRBD2. With V trimmed by 2 bases and J by 2 bases, 2 bases remained unmatched. The CDR3 extends over 14 amino acids. Germline V gives CDR1 SNHLY, CDR2 FYNNEI. CDR3 in DNA: TGTGCCAGCAGTGAATCGGGACTAGCCTACGAGCAGTACTTC. Protein sequence: CASSESGLAYEQYF.

This chain connects TRBV10-2 to TRBJ2-1; the D gene is possibly TRBD1 (5 bases). Looked up from germline, CDR1 is WSHSY and CDR2 is SAAADI. The germline V and J ends were trimmed by 9 bases and 8 bases, with 26 bases remaining between them. The CDR3 consists of 16 residues. In nucleotides, the CDR3 is TGCGCCAGTGCTAACGAGAAGACAGACTCTAACTATGAGCAGTTCTTC. Translating it yields CASANEKTDSNYEQFF.

Turning to this clonotype: Being one base from a much bigger clone, this may be a read error. The chain couples TRBV20-1 to TRBJ2-1; tentative D call: TRBD2 (6 bases). Trimming removed 3 bases at V and 1 base at J, with 16 bases between. Germline CDR1 and CDR2: DFQATT and SNEGSKA (reference sequence). This CDR3 contains 16 residues. The CDR3 sequence is CSASLLGLLSYNEQFF. CDR3 bases: TGCAGTGCTAGTTTACTGGGACTTCTATCCTACAATGAGCAGTTCTTC.

A note on this clonotype: The junction differs from germline at one of its ends, possibly a read error. The gene calls are TRBV18 and TRBJ1-6, with D unresolved. Germline CDR1 reads KGHSH; CDR2 reads LQKENI. The CDR3 is 13 residues long. The CDR3 is CASSTDPETPLRF. DNA for the CDR3: TGTGCCAGCTCAACAGACCCTGAGACACCCCTCCGCTTT.

This chain connects TRBV5-1 to TRBJ1-4, with TRBD1 matching over 7 bases. The CDR3 runs 14 residues. The germline V gene has CDR1 SGHRS and CDR2 YFSETQ. Trimming removed 1 base from V and 4 bases from J; junction bases left unmatched: 1. In DNA form, the CDR3 reads TGCGCCAGCAGCTTGAGGGACAGTAATGAAAAACTGTTTTTT. Protein sequence: CASSLRDSNEKLFF. Looking up the rest from reference TRBV5-1 and TRBJ1-4 gives the full variable domain: KAGVTQTPRYLIKTRGQQVTLSCSPISGHRSVSWYQQTPGQGLQFLFEYFSETQRNKGNFPGRFSGRQFSNSRSEMNVSTLELGDSALYLCASSLRDSNEKLFFGSGTQLSVL.

Concerning this clonotype: At one end the junction does not follow the germline gene, possibly because of a read error. The chain combines TRBV5-1 with TRBJ2-2; 12 bases map to TRBD2. CDR1 and CDR2 (germline): SGHRS, YFSETQ. This CDR3 is 15 amino acids long. CDR3: CASSLRTSGNGKLFF. Here the CDR3 DNA reads TGCGCCAGCAGCCTTCGGACTAGCGGGAACGGGAAGCTGTTTTTT.

Comments on this clonotype: A read error may produce the germline difference seen at one junction end. The chain employs TRBV2 and TRBJ1-1, with TRBD1 identical over 7 bases. Per germline, CDR1 SNHLY and CDR2 FYNNEI. The CDR3 spans 13 residues. Here the CDR3 reads CASRMTGTPEAFF. CDR3 DNA sequence: TGTGCCAGCAGGATGACAGGGACCCCTGAAGCCTTCTTT. The full variable domain, completed using reference TRBV2 and TRBJ1-1, is EPEVTQTPSHQVTQMGQEVILRCVPISNHLYFYWYRQILGQKVEFLVSFYNNEISEKSEIFDDQFSVERPDGSNFTLKIRSTKLEDSAMYFCASRMTGTPEAFFGQGTRLTVV.

Points on this clonotype: A junction boundary mismatches the germline segment, possibly from a read error. The chain employs TRBV25-1 and TRBJ2-3; 14 bases agree with TRBD2. Germline values: CDR1 MGHDK, CDR2 SYGVNS. CDR3 length equals 17 residues. The chain's CDR3 is CASRKRTSGGSTGTQYF. As DNA, the CDR3 is TGTGCCAGCAGGAAACGGACTAGCGGGGGGTCTACAGGTACGCAGTATTTT.

The sample holds one count of this clonotype. This rearrangement joins TRBV19 to TRBJ2-2; 10 bases line up with TRBD1. Trimming cost V 5 bases and J 3 bases; bases outside gene matches: 3. The CDR3 is 15 amino acids. Per the germline V gene, CDR1 is LNHDA and CDR2 is SQIVND (reference sequence). CDR3 loop: CASSFGTGDTGELFF. The CDR3 DNA is TGTGCCAGTAGTTTCGGGACAGGGGACACCGGGGAGCTGTTTTTT.

In its sample, this clonotype was seen many times. The V call is TRBV2, the J call TRBJ2-2; D is unresolved. Germline CDR1 reads SNHLY; CDR2 reads FYNNEI. The CDR3 covers 13 residues. V lost 7 bases to trimming and J lost 5 bases, with 11 bases between them. CDR3 region: CASNTLGTGELFF. As DNA, the CDR3 is TGTGCCAGCAATACCCTGGGTACCGGGGAGCTGTTTTTT.

This chain joins TRBV2 and TRBJ1-6; possible D gene TRBD1, 5 bases. V shed 2 bases and J shed 10 bases, with 6 bases lying between them. Germline CDR1 and CDR2: SNHLY and FYNNEI. This CDR3 spans 12 amino acids. The DNA of the CDR3 is TGTGCCAGCAGTGAATGGACATCACCCCTCCACTTT. Residues: CASSEWTSPLHF.

The table lists this clonotype with many counts. The chain couples TRBV2 to TRBJ1-2; the D gene is possibly TRBD1 (5 bases). V shed 8 bases and J shed 0 bases, with 13 bases lying between them. Germline V CDR1 and CDR2: SNHLY, FYNNEI. This CDR3 comprises 14 residues. The CDR3 here is CASERGETNYGYTF. The CDR3 DNA follows: TGTGCCAGCGAAAGGGGCGAAACTAACTATGGCTACACCTTC.

In this sample, this clonotype turned up a few times. The chain couples TRBV2 to TRBJ1-6, with D maybe TRBD1 (5 bases). Trimming pared 7 bases from V and 9 bases from J, leaving 16 bases between. The CDR3 runs 14 residues. From germline, CDR1 is SNHLY and CDR2 FYNNEI. CDR3 in amino acids: CASTLPGGGSPLHF. CDR3 in DNA: TGTGCCAGCACCCTCCCCGGGGGGGGTTCACCCCTCCACTTT.

Worth noting for this clonotype: Since a much larger clone is just one base distant, this may be a read error. This chain connects TRBV6-2 or TRBV6-3 to TRBJ1-2; D gene ambiguous. Trimming took 6 bases from V and 10 from J, leaving 24 bases between them. Germline values: CDR1 MNHEY, CDR2 SVGEGT. The CDR3 has 15 amino acids. DNA of the CDR3: TGTGCCAGCAGCTCTCCCCTCGGAGGCCCAACCGTCTACACCTTC. It specifies CASSSPLGGPTVYTF.

Details on this clonotype: Just one base apart from a much larger clone, this may be a read error. The rearrangement links TRBV7-3 to TRBJ1-1; unclear D gene. The CDR3 length is 13 residues. Germline-derived CDR1 and CDR2 are SGHTA and FQGTGA. The V end lost 0 bases, the J end lost 5 bases, and 7 bases lay between the germline ends. For the CDR3, the DNA is TGTGCCAGCAGCTTAACGGCATTGACTGAAGCTTTCTTT. This gives the protein CASSLTALTEAFF.

This clonotype turned up a few times. Mismatch with germline at one junction end may stem from a read error. The chain combines TRBV12-3 or TRBV12-4 with TRBJ1-6; 9 bases align to TRBD1. The CDR3 spans 14 residues. CDR3 loop: CASSRQGGGSPLRF. The DNA for the CDR3 is TGTGCCAGCAGTCGACAGGGGGGTGGGTCACCCCTCCGCTTT.

This clonotype has a count of ten or more. V usage is TRBV20-1 and J usage is TRBJ1-1; 8 nucleotides match TRBD1. Germline trimming cut 5 bases from V and 2 bases from J; bases unmatched to any gene: 10. Germline CDR1 is DFQATT and CDR2 is SNEGSKA (reference sequence). The CDR3 covers 15 residues. This chain's CDR3 is CSAAGTGGINTEAFF. The CDR3 bases are TGCAGTGCTGCCGGGACAGGCGGCATAAACACTGAAGCTTTCTTT.

On this clonotype itself: A read error may be the cause here, since a much bigger clone is one base away. The conserved phenylalanine or tryptophan normally closing the CDR3 is absent here, so this likely arose from a read error. The limits of the CDR3 on the DNA are not certain, so only TCRdb's listed CDR3 is given. The chain couples TRBV7-6 to TRBJ1-2; no check of the table's D call, TRBD1, against the DNA was made. The CDR3 region is 13 residues in length, termini included. Per germline, CDR1 SGHVS and CDR2 FNYEAQ. CDR3 sequence reads: CASSLDRPSGATL.

This clonotype was counted at least ten times. The rearrangement joins TRBV15 to TRBJ2-5; TRBD2 matches at 11 bases. Germline CDR1 and CDR2: LNHNV and YYDKDF (reference sequence). Germline trimming cut 5 bases from V and 1 base from J; bases unmatched to any gene: 3. The CDR3 extends over 15 amino acids. CDR3 DNA sequence: TGTGCCACCAGCCGCGGACTAGCGGGCCAAGAGACCCAGTACTTC. Amino acids: CATSRGLAGQETQYF.

This clonotype was found a few times. V usage is TRBV2 and J usage is TRBJ2-7; 10 bases fit TRBD1. This CDR3 contains 13 residues. Per germline, CDR1 SNHLY and CDR2 FYNNEI. J was trimmed by 3 bases and V by 8 bases; bases with no gene match: 4. The CDR3: CASRDRGLYEQYF. Here the CDR3 DNA reads TGTGCCAGCCGAGACAGGGGGCTCTACGAGCAGTACTTC.

The sample holds a few counts of this clonotype. The chain uses TRBV2 and TRBJ1-3, with 8 bases that match TRBD1. The germline CDR1 and CDR2 sequences are SNHLY and FYNNEI. This CDR3 spans 17 amino acids. The V gene end was trimmed by 7 bases and the J gene end by 0 bases; junction bases not matched to a gene: 11. CDR3 in DNA: TGTGCCAGCACCTGGGACAGGATTTCCCCCTCTGGAAACACCATATATTTT. Its protein product is CASTWDRISPSGNTIYF.